Listed here is a single T cell receptor (beta chain). The record originates from a study of blood T cell repertoires in COVID-19. Study information: Samples came from the United States, Italy and Spain, spanning acute and convalescent COVID-19. T cells, B-cell-depleted T cells, or PBMCs supplied cDNA or gDNA.

In the study's own analysis: The assay estimated nucleated cells by amplifying reference gene primers. Clones were sequenced by immunoSEQ multiplex PCR, and TCRdb holds only the in-frame ones, with some missing. For V, J and clone size, that table is used; D and trimming come from the DNA. The sample has 200,000 to 250,000 clones; 82% are singletons. The Seattle site enrolled patients during active infection and followed them longitudinally. The source material was peripheral blood. The TCR originated in a woman older than 75 with COVID-19, enrolled during active disease.

The CDR3 reads CASSPRLDNYNEQFF. CDR3 DNA: TGTGCCAGCAGCCCTCGACTAGATAATTACAATGAGCAGTTCTTC. The genes are TRBV9 and TRBJ2-1, with D tentatively TRBD2 (6 bases). Trimming took 4 bases from V and 4 from J, leaving 15 bases between them. The CDR3 length is 15 residues. Germline V gives CDR1 SGDLS, CDR2 YYNGEE.